Presented here are 32 T cell receptor beta chains from one specimen sequenced in a study of regulatory T cells in long-lasting Graves disease. Through Arm-PCR of CDR3 regions and iRepertoire HTBI primers, TCR beta libraries were built. TCRdb itself ran the multiplex PCR reads through MiXCR, one entry per CDR3 protein. The data contain roughly 420,000 distinct CDR3 sequences, approximately 15% of them singletons. Documented time point: newly diagnosed GD, antithyroid drugs for less than 3 months. TCR sequences were obtained from RNA taken from PBMCs. This sample also belongs to another study, concerning T cells in Graves' hyperthyroidism and ophthalmopathy.

The sample consisted of peripheral blood mononuclear cells (PBMCs), taken at new diagnosis, from a patient treated with antithyroid drugs. The receptors come from a woman aged 45-60 years with Graves disease.

Comments on this clonotype: A much larger clonotype is one base distant, so this may be a read error. The genes are TRBV30 and TRBJ2-1; TRBD1 agrees at 9 bases. This CDR3 has 14 amino acids. V dropped 2 bases and J dropped 10; count of bases not matched to a gene: 9. Germline V gene sequence: CDR1 GTSNPN, CDR2 SVGIG (reference sequence). CDR3 nucleotide sequence: TGTGCCTGGAGTCCAGGGACAGGGTTCGACGAGCAGTTCTTC. Translating it yields CAWSPGTGFDEQFF.

This clonotype was counted a single time. An end of the junction differs from the germline gene, which may be a read error. The chain has TRBV11-1 and TRBJ1-4; 8 bases agree with TRBD1. The CDR3 loop spans 14 amino acids. Germline V gene sequence: CDR1 SGHAT, CDR2 FQDESV (reference sequence). CDR3 region: CASSRQGTNEELFF. The CDR3 DNA is TGTGCCAGCAGCCGACAGGGGACTAATGAAGAACTGTTTTTT.

The chain joins TRBV29-1 to TRBJ2-3; TRBD1 might be the D (6 bases). The CDR3 covers 12 residues. The V and J ends lost 7 bases and 3 bases respectively, with 11 bases between them. The germline gives CDR1 SQVTM, CDR2 ANQGSEA. The CDR3 is CSGRTETDTQYF. The CDR3 nucleotides read TGCAGCGGTAGGACAGAGACAGATACGCAGTATTTT.

This clonotype came up a few times. The V call is TRBV5-1, the J call TRBJ2-1; D possibly matches TRBD1 or TRBD2 (5 bases each). CDR1 is SGHRS, CDR2 YFSETQ, per germline. V dropped 0 bases and J dropped 4 bases, with 11 bases sitting between them. The CDR3 has 15 amino acids. The CDR3 is CASSLVGTLYNEQFF. The CDR3 nucleotides read TGCGCCAGCAGCTTGGTCGGGACCTTATACAATGAGCAGTTCTTC.

DNA of the CDR3: TGTGCCAGCAGTTCCCCGGACTGGGCCGGCACAGATACGCAGTATTTT. Translation: CASSSPDWAGTDTQYF. This chain joins TRBV6-5 and TRBJ2-3; the D gene is possibly TRBD2 (5 bases). Germline lookup yields CDR1 MNHEY and CDR2 SVGAGI. This CDR3 has 16 amino acids. Trimming left V 4 bases short and J 1 base short, with 15 bases between.

This clonotype was seen repeatedly, ten times or more. CDR3 sequence (DNA): TGTGCCATCACCGGACAGCTAAGCTCTGGGGCCAACGTCCTGACTTTC. Protein sequence: CAITGQLSSGANVLTF. The chain has TRBV10-3 and TRBJ2-6, with a tentative D call TRBD1 (6 bases). V was trimmed by 7 bases and J by 0 bases, leaving 13 bases between them. Germline CDR1 ENHRY, CDR2 SYGVKD. The CDR3 runs 16 residues.

The table lists this clonotype with many counts. The V call is TRBV28, the J call TRBJ2-7, with 8 bases matching TRBD2. This CDR3 has 14 residues. V lost 5 bases and J lost 3; bases outside the gene matches: 6. From germline, CDR1 is MDHEN and CDR2 SYDVKM. CDR3 residues: CASSTSGTLYEQYF. CDR3 sequence (DNA): TGTGCCAGCAGTACTAGCGGCACTCTCTACGAGCAGTACTTC.

There are many counts of this clonotype. CDR3 sequence reads: CASSLVGGLNYNEQFF. The CDR3 DNA is TGCGCCAGCAGCTTGGTGGGGGGTTTAAACTACAATGAGCAGTTCTTC. V is TRBV5-1 and J is TRBJ2-1; D may be TRBD2 (6 bases). The V and J ends lost 0 bases and 3 bases respectively, with 13 bases between them. The CDR3 totals 16 residues. Germline V gene lookup returns CDR1 SGHRS and CDR2 YFSETQ. The full variable domain, with the rest looked up from reference TRBV5-1 and TRBJ2-1, is KAGVTQTPRYLIKTRGQQVTLSCSPISGHRSVSWYQQTPGQGLQFLFEYFSETQRNKGNFPGRFSGRQFSNSRSEMNVSTLELGDSALYLCASSLVGGLNYNEQFFGPGTRLTVL.

This rearrangement joins TRBV19 to TRBJ2-7, with D unresolved. The V end lost 3 bases, the J end lost 3 bases, and 12 bases lay between the germline ends. The CDR3 consists of 14 residues. Per germline, CDR1 LNHDA and CDR2 SQIVND (reference sequence). The CDR3: CASSIETSLYEQYF. The CDR3 bases are TGTGCCAGTAGTATTGAGACAAGCCTCTACGAGCAGTACTTC.

This clonotype was detected many times. The chain recombines TRBV7-2 with TRBJ1-4; TRBD1 matches 8 bases. The CDR3 consists of 14 residues. CDR1 and CDR2 (germline): SGHTA, FQGNSA. V shed 5 bases and J 7 bases; nucleotides not matched to a gene: 6. CDR3 in amino acids: CASSHGQGREKLFF. The CDR3 DNA sequence: TGTGCCAGCAGCCACGGACAGGGCCGTGAAAAACTGTTTTTT.

This clonotype showed up many times. V and J are TRBV3-1 and TRBJ2-5; D unresolved. CDR3 size: 13 residues. Germline V gene data show CDR1 as LGHDT and CDR2 as YNNKEL (reference sequence). Trimming took 4 bases from V and 5 from J, leaving 11 bases between them. CDR3 in DNA: TGTGCCAGCAGCCCTAGTTTAAGCGAGACCCAGTACTTC. As protein: CASSPSLSETQYF.

This chain connects TRBV20-1 to TRBJ2-3; 7 bases fit TRBD2. The CDR3 consists of 17 residues. The V segment lost 1 base and the J segment 4 bases; nucleotides outside the gene matches: 14. Looked up from germline, CDR1 is DFQATT and CDR2 is SNEGSKA (reference sequence). CDR3 loop: CSARVSGMVPLPDTQYF. CDR3 nucleotides: TGCAGTGCTAGAGTGAGCGGGATGGTCCCGCTTCCAGATACGCAGTATTTT.

This clonotype was counted ten times or more. This chain connects TRBV5-1 to TRBJ2-1, with 8 bases identical to TRBD2. V lost 0 bases and J lost 6; bases outside the gene matches: 8. The CDR3 is 16 amino acids. Germline lookup yields CDR1 SGHRS and CDR2 YFSETQ. The CDR3 loop reads CASSLAGTSSFNEQFF. The DNA of the CDR3 is TGCGCCAGCAGCTTGGCCGGGACTAGTAGTTTCAATGAGCAGTTCTTC.

This chain's CDR3 is CASSGGGANTGELFF. As DNA, the CDR3 is TGTGCCAGCAGCGGAGGGGGCGCGAACACCGGGGAGCTGTTTTTT. The chain links TRBV28 to TRBJ2-2, with TRBD1 as a possible D gene (7 bases). The CDR3 is 15 residues long. The V gene lost 6 bases and the J gene lost 0 bases, with 11 bases spanning the gap. In germline, CDR1 is MDHEN, CDR2 SYDVKM.

This clonotype was seen repeatedly, ten times or more. V gene TRBV18 combines with J gene TRBJ2-1; TRBD1 aligns across 9 bases. The CDR3 runs 15 residues. In germline, CDR1 is KGHSH, CDR2 LQKENI. Trimming removed 0 bases from V and 8 bases from J; junction bases left unmatched: 5. The CDR3, as DNA: TGTGCCAGCTCACCACCGTCCAGGACAGGGGATGAGCAGTTCTTC. Translated: CASSPPSRTGDEQFF.

The table lists this clonotype with many counts. The CDR3 reads CASSPGDHGGETQYF. The CDR3 nucleotides are TGTGCCAGCAGCCCGGGGGACCATGGGGGGGAGACCCAGTACTTC. The chain uses TRBV11-3 and TRBJ2-5; TRBD2 is a possible D gene (6 bases). There are 15 residues in the CDR3. CDR1 and CDR2 (germline): SGHNT, YENEEA. Trimming shortened V by 5 bases and J by 5 bases, and 18 bases separated the two germline ends.

This clonotype was recorded a few times. The chain joins TRBV28 to TRBJ1-1; D is unresolved. Germline lookup yields CDR1 MDHEN and CDR2 SYDVKM. This CDR3 has 11 residues. Trimming pared 2 bases from V and 7 bases from J, leaving 5 bases between. The CDR3 sequence: CASSLRVEAFF. The CDR3 DNA follows: TGTGCCAGCAGTTTACGTGTTGAAGCTTTCTTT.

This clonotype was seen a handful of times. This may be a read error, as it is one base from a much larger clone. No conserved phenylalanine or tryptophan is present at the end of the CDR3, so a read error is the likely explanation. The chain carries TRBV5-1 and TRBJ2-3; 12 bases line up with TRBD2. Germline loops: CDR1 SGHRS, CDR2 YFSETQ. This CDR3 is 15 amino acids long. V shed 4 bases and J 3 bases; nucleotides not matched to a gene: 3. CDR3 region: CASSIGLAGTDTQYL. The CDR3 DNA sequence: TGCGCCAGCAGCATCGGACTAGCGGGAACAGATACGCAGTATCTT.

A note on this clonotype: This could be a read error, since a much larger clone is one nucleotide away. This sequence joins TRBV28 and TRBJ2-7; D is possibly TRBD1 (6 bases). Trimming stripped 3 bases from V and 0 bases from J, with 12 bases between. Germline assignment: CDR1 MDHEN and CDR2 SYDVKM. This CDR3 contains 15 residues. The CDR3 spells CASSLPGDRSYEQYF. Here the CDR3 DNA reads TGTGCCAGCAGTTTGCCAGGGGACCGCTCCTACGAGCAGTACTTC.

The sample holds many counts of this clonotype. The V gene is TRBV2, the J gene TRBJ2-2; TRBD1 aligns across 7 bases. The CDR3 loop spans 16 amino acids. Trimming took 3 bases from V and 4 from J; bases not matched to a gene: 8. Germline loops: CDR1 SNHLY, CDR2 FYNNEI. The CDR3 DNA reads as TGTGCCAGCAGTGATATCCCGGGACAGCCCACCGGGGAGCTGTTTTTT. Translating gives CASSDIPGQPTGELFF.

The chain couples TRBV24-1 to TRBJ2-5, with a possible D match to TRBD2 (6 bases). The CDR3 consists of 16 residues. Germline CDR1 reads KGHDR; CDR2 reads SFDVKD. V lost 2 bases and J lost 5, with 17 bases in between. The CDR3 DNA sequence: TGTGCCACCAGTGATTGGGGGGTCGGGCTGGAGGAGACCCAGTACTTC. This gives the protein CATSDWGVGLEETQYF.

This clonotype was observed a handful of times. This chain links TRBV7-9 with TRBJ2-1, with 10 bases aligning to TRBD2. This CDR3 has 16 amino acids. Germline V gene data show CDR1 as SEHNR and CDR2 as FQNEAQ (reference sequence). J was trimmed by 10 bases and V by 2 bases; bases with no gene match: 11. DNA for the CDR3: TGTGCCAGCAGCTTAATTGGGTCAAAACTAGCGGGAGAGCAGTTCTTC. Protein sequence: CASSLIGSKLAGEQFF. Full variable domain (missing parts from reference TRBV7-9 and TRBJ2-1): DTGVSQNPRHKITKRGQNVTFRCDPISEHNRLYWYRQTLGQGPEFLTYFQNEAQLEKSRLLSDRFSAERPKGSFSTLEIQRTEQGDSAMYLCASSLIGSKLAGEQFFGPGTRLTVL.

A note on this clonotype: A much bigger clone sits one base away, suggesting this may be a read error. This chain connects TRBV28 to TRBJ1-1; D uncertain. This CDR3 contains 11 residues. Germline V gene sequence: CDR1 MDHEN, CDR2 SYDVKM. This CDR3 reads CASGFSTEAFF. In DNA form, the CDR3 reads TGTGCCAGCGGTTTCAGTACTGAAGCTTTCTTT. Based on the CDR3 plus reference TRBV28 and TRBJ1-1, the full variable domain is DVKVTQSSRYLVKRTGEKVFLECVQDMDHENMFWYRQDPGLGLRLIYFSYDVKMKEKGDIPEGYSVSREKKERFSLILESASTNQTSMYLCASGFSTEAFFGQGTRLTVV.

This clonotype was counted a few times. The genes are TRBV4-1 and TRBJ2-7, with a tentative D call TRBD1 (5 bases). Trimming left V 0 bases short and J 0 bases short, with 6 bases between. Germline V gives CDR1 MGHRA, CDR2 YSYEKL. This CDR3 comprises 14 residues. CDR3 coding DNA: TGCGCCAGCAGCCAAGACCAGGGCTCCTACGAGCAGTACTTC. Protein sequence: CASSQDQGSYEQYF.

This clonotype was observed at least ten times. The rearrangement joins TRBV11-1 to TRBJ2-7; 7 bases match TRBD1. The V segment lost 3 bases and the J segment 5 bases; nucleotides outside the gene matches: 10. CDR1 SGHAT and CDR2 FQDESV come from the germline V gene (reference sequence). The CDR3 is 15 residues long. CDR3 region: CASSFPGQVINEQYF. CDR3 sequence (DNA): TGTGCCAGCAGCTTTCCCGGACAGGTCATCAACGAGCAGTACTTC.

This clonotype was seen many times. This chain connects TRBV2 to TRBJ2-7; D tentatively fits TRBD1 or TRBD2 (5 bases each). The length of the CDR3 is 15 residues. From germline, CDR1 is SNHLY and CDR2 FYNNEI. Trimming took 7 bases from V and 0 from J, leaving 16 bases between them. This CDR3 is CASTPVVGPSYEQYF. The CDR3 coding sequence is TGTGCCAGCACCCCGGTGGTGGGACCCTCCTACGAGCAGTACTTC.

This clonotype was observed a few times. This CDR3 reads CASSFLAGRHEQYF. CDR3 sequence (DNA): TGTGCCAGCAGTTTCCTAGCGGGACGGCACGAGCAGTACTTC. J is TRBJ2-7 and V is TRBV28, with 9 bases that match TRBD2. Germline CDR1 reads MDHEN; CDR2 reads SYDVKM. V shed 3 bases and J 5 bases; nucleotides not matched to a gene: 5. This CDR3 has 14 amino acids.

This chain connects TRBV5-1 to TRBJ2-5, with TRBD1 identical over 7 bases. The CDR3 has 17 amino acids. The trim removed 2 bases at V and 4 bases at J, leaving 14 bases unmatched. Looked up from germline, CDR1 is SGHRS and CDR2 is YFSETQ. DNA for the CDR3: TGCGCCAGCAGCTTTGGTTGGGACAGCCTTTTGCGAGAGACCCAGTACTTC. Its translation: CASSFGWDSLLRETQYF.

This clonotype was seen only a few times. J is TRBJ2-3 and V is TRBV6-1; TRBD1 matches at 7 bases. Germline V gives CDR1 MNHNS, CDR2 SASEGT. The CDR3 extends over 17 amino acids. V shed 6 bases, J shed 2 bases, and the junction held 14 bases outside the gene matches. This chain's CDR3 is CASSRGGGLSTTDTQYF. The CDR3 DNA reads TGTGCCAGCAGCCGAGGGGGCGGGCTGTCCACCACAGATACGCAGTATTTT.

This clonotype has a count of ten or more. This chain connects TRBV28 to TRBJ2-7, with D perhaps matching TRBD1 (5 bases). Trimming cost V 1 base and J 4 bases, with 20 bases left between them. In germline, CDR1 is MDHEN, CDR2 SYDVKM. CDR3 length equals 17 residues. CDR3 sequence reads: CASSLLALGRVGYEQYF. The CDR3 DNA reads TGTGCCAGCAGTTTATTGGCTTTAGGCAGGGTAGGGTACGAGCAGTACTTC. Full variable domain (rest looked up from reference TRBV28 and TRBJ2-7): DVKVTQSSRYLVKRTGEKVFLECVQDMDHENMFWYRQDPGLGLRLIYFSYDVKMKEKGDIPEGYSVSREKKERFSLILESASTNQTSMYLCASSLLALGRVGYEQYFGPGTRLTVT.

This clonotype was seen only a few times. The CDR3: CASSGGTGGFASPLHF. The CDR3 DNA reads as TGTGCCAGCAGCGGGGGGACAGGGGGCTTCGCTTCACCCCTCCACTTT. This chain connects TRBV9 to TRBJ1-6; TRBD1 aligns across 12 bases. The ends lost 3 bases at V and 9 bases at J; junction bases unmatched: 7. In germline, CDR1 is SGDLS, CDR2 YYNGEE. The CDR3 is 16 amino acids.

The genes are TRBV19 and TRBJ2-1; no definite D call. Germline CDR1 and CDR2: LNHDA and SQIVND (reference sequence). The CDR3 runs 16 residues. V lost 4 bases to trimming and J lost 8 bases, with 21 bases between them. CDR3 nucleotides: TGTGCCAGTAGTAGGCGGCCAGTACCCTCCGTCGATGAGCAGTTCTTC. It yields the protein CASSRRPVPSVDEQFF.